This T cell receptor beta chain emerged from a study of cytomegalovirus exposure and HLA in healthy donors. At the level of the study: From HLA-typed donors, an early data release held approximately 85 million unique TCRs. Study results and caveats: HLA alleles showed associations with approximately 15,000 TCR beta sequences in a later analysis, at a 0.05 false discovery rate.

This CDR3 is 15 amino acids long. Germline V gene sequence: CDR1 MNHEY, CDR2 SVGAGI. Primers included in the PCR were 60 Vbeta and 13 Jbeta primers. Method: immunoSEQ multiplex PCR; TCRdb's copy keeps in-frame clones and lacks some. The sample includes 150,000 to 250,000 clones, approximately 83% of them seen just once. This clone was picked up one time. The antigen is not known. The sample was PBMCs. The TCR originated in a boy aged 2-9 years in good health and CMV-seronegative. V gene TRBV6-5 combines with J gene TRBJ2-5; TRBD2 agrees at 12 bases. Judging by the DNA end, TRBJ2-7 fits better; the J call may be wrong. DNA for the CDR3: TGTGCCAGCAGTTCTAGCGGGGGGGCGTCCTACGAGCAGTACTTC. This codes for CASSSSGGASYEQYF.